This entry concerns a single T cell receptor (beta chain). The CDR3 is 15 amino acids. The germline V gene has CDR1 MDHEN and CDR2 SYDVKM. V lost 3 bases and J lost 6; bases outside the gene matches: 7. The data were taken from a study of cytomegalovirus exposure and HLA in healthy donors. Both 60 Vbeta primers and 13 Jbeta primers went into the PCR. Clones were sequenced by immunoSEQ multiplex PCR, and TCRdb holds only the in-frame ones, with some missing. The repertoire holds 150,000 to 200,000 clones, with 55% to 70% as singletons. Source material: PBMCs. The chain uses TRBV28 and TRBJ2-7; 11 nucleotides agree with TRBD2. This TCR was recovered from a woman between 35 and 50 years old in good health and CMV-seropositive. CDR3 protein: CASSLTDLAGGEQYF. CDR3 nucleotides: TGTGCCAGCAGTTTGACAGATCTAGCGGGAGGCGAGCAGTACTTC.